This T cell receptor beta chain originates from a study of CD8 T cells in ankylosing spondylitis. Study outcomes and limitations: Ankylosing spondylitis blood appeared to carry a characteristic TCR beta motif of roughly 8 highly homologous variants.

The CDR3 contains 15 residues. V was cut by 2 bases and J by 2 bases, with 12 bases left in between. CDR1 and CDR2 (germline): SEHNR, FQNEAQ (reference sequence). From the 5' RACE reads, TCRdb called clonotypes with MiXCR, one entry per CDR3 protein. The sample carries approximately 540,000 distinct CDR3 sequences, about an eighth recorded once. This clonotype was counted between two and nine times. As yet, its antigen is unknown. This sequence originates from a male donor with ankylosing spondylitis. V is TRBV7-9 and J is TRBJ1-1; D perhaps matches TRBD1 (6 bases). The specimen sequenced was blood, either unsorted or a sorted T cell fraction (not recorded which). The chain's CDR3 is CASSLTAGVNTEAFF. CDR3 bases: TGTGCCAGCAGCTTAACAGCAGGGGTAAACACTGAAGCTTTCTTT.